Listed here are 7 T cell receptor beta chains from one sample, sequenced in a study of blood T cell repertoires in COVID-19. This table comes from immunoSEQ multiplex PCR, and its TCRdb copy is limited to in-frame clones, with some not included. The profile shows 150,000 to 200,000 clones, around 87% of them singletons. Sequenced: peripheral blood. The receptors were sampled from a man in his late teens or twenties with acute or convalescent COVID-19.

The chain is built from TRBV12-3 or TRBV12-4 and TRBJ1-1; tentative D call: TRBD1 (5 bases). The V and J ends lost 8 bases and 0 bases respectively, with 10 bases between them. There are 13 residues in the CDR3. CDR3 DNA: TGTGCCAGCCGTAGGGGATTGAACACTGAAGCTTTCTTT. Its protein is CASRRGLNTEAFF.

This chain joins TRBV7-3 and TRBJ2-7; the D gene is possibly TRBD1 (6 bases). This CDR3 spans 15 amino acids. CDR1 and CDR2 from the germline V gene are SGHTA and FQGTGA. V lost 2 bases to trimming and J lost 4 bases, with 15 bases between them. The CDR3 reads CASSLQVGTSYEQYF. The CDR3 DNA reads as TGTGCCAGCAGCTTACAGGTCGGGACATCTTACGAGCAGTACTTC.

This chain joins TRBV5-1 and TRBJ1-5; TRBD1 might be the D (5 bases). The CDR3 is made up of 14 amino acids. The V gene lost 5 bases and the J gene lost 6 bases, with 15 bases spanning the gap. The germline V gene has CDR1 SGHRS and CDR2 YFSETQ. The CDR3 DNA is TGCGCCAGCAGTCTGGACGGGGGTAGTCAGCCCCAGCATTTT. It yields the protein CASSLDGGSQPQHF.

The rearrangement joins TRBV6-5 to TRBJ2-3; the match to TRBD1 covers 7 bases. The CDR3 totals 15 residues. CDR1 MNHEY and CDR2 SVGAGI come from the germline V gene. V lost 6 bases and J lost 5; bases outside the gene matches: 11. The CDR3 nucleotides read TGTGCCAGCAGCCCGGACAGGTTCAGGGGAGATACGCAGTATTTT. It encodes CASSPDRFRGDTQYF.

This rearrangement joins TRBV7-9 to TRBJ1-6; D gene ambiguous. The CDR3 is made up of 14 amino acids. Germline V gives CDR1 SEHNR, CDR2 FQNEAQ (reference sequence). V lost 2 bases and J 6 bases, leaving 8 bases between the germline ends. The CDR3 protein is CASSLPFSNSPLHF. Written as DNA, the CDR3 is TGTGCCAGCAGCTTACCCTTCTCTAATTCACCCCTCCACTTT.

The chain uses TRBV7-9 and TRBJ2-3, with TRBD2 as a possible D gene (5 bases). Germline V gene data show CDR1 as SEHNR and CDR2 as FQNEAQ (reference sequence). This CDR3 spans 16 amino acids. V was clipped by 1 base and J by 0 bases, with 11 bases between them. In nucleotides, the CDR3 is TGTGCCAGCAGCTTAGTTCTAGCCCCTAGCACAGATACGCAGTATTTT. Translated: CASSLVLAPSTDTQYF.

This clone occurred a few times. V and J are TRBV28 and TRBJ2-1; TRBD2 matches at 12 bases. Germline values: CDR1 MDHEN, CDR2 SYDVKM. The CDR3 is made up of 15 amino acids. Trimming at V came to 6 bases and at J to 6 bases, leaving 6 bases not matched to a gene. CDR3 loop: CASRSASGGANEQFF. CDR3 coding DNA: TGTGCCAGCAGAAGCGCTAGCGGGGGGGCCAATGAGCAGTTCTTC.